This T cell receptor (beta chain) was recorded in a study of cytomegalovirus exposure and HLA in healthy donors. Findings and caveats of the study: Later analysis identified several of the most significant clusters that appeared linked to common viral pathogens.

Primers for the PCR totalled 60 Vbeta and 13 Jbeta. In the authors' workflow: An analysis performed later counted roughly 79 million unique TCR beta chains (approximately 11 million of them shared). TCRdb's copy holds only in-frame clones and misses some; the assay was immunoSEQ multiplex PCR. The V and J calls and clone size were taken over from that table, and D and trimming were inferred from the DNA. The sample contains about 140,000 clones, roughly 80% of which appear only once. The CDR3 covers 14 residues. Germline CDR1 reads GTSNPN; CDR2 reads SVGIG (reference sequence). Trimming took 5 bases from V and 3 from J; bases not matched to a gene: 5. On this clone itself: Its matching antigen is unknown.

Material for sequencing was PBMCs. The V call is TRBV30, the J call TRBJ1-5; 9 bases agree with TRBD1. The clonotype comes from a woman in her forties in good health and CMV-seropositive. This chain's CDR3 is CAWSGTGYNQPQHF. The CDR3 coding sequence is TGTGCCTGGTCCGGGACAGGGTACAATCAGCCCCAGCATTTT. Variable domain in full (rest from reference TRBV30 and TRBJ1-5): SQTIHQWPATLVQPVGSPLSLECTVEGTSNPNLYWYRQAAGRGLQLLFYSVGIGQISSEVPQNLSASRPQDRQFILSSKKLLLSDSGFYLCAWSGTGYNQPQHFGDGTRLSIL.